This entry lists 23 T cell receptor beta chains sequenced from one sample in a study of T cells in Graves' hyperthyroidism and ophthalmopathy. RNA transcripts provided the source from which TCR beta CDR3 regions were amplified. Carried out on the TCR CDR3, a first-round RT-PCR used the HTBI primer set. Using its own MiXCR run on the multiplex PCR reads, TCRdb lists one record per CDR3 protein. The repertoire holds about 300,000 distinct CDR3 sequences, approximately 18% seen once, with under 45% in the top ten. The specimen was blood. Receptors were obtained from a man aged 50 to 60 with Graves' ophthalmopathy.

This clonotype was seen repeatedly, ten times or more. The chain recombines TRBV11-2 with TRBJ2-7; D perhaps matches TRBD2 (6 bases). This CDR3 comprises 16 residues. Germline CDR1 and CDR2: SGHAT and FQNNGV. V lost 6 bases and J 3 bases, leaving 21 bases between the germline ends. The CDR3 loop is CASSSTSSGDFYEQYF. DNA for the CDR3: TGTGCCAGCAGTTCGACTAGTTCCGGTGACTTCTACGAGCAGTACTTC.

This clonotype came up a few times. The V and J genes are TRBV6-1 and TRBJ2-4, with D perhaps matching TRBD2 (8 bases). The V gene's germline CDR1 is MNHNS and CDR2 SASEGT. The V and J ends lost 5 bases and 3 bases respectively, with 20 bases between them. The CDR3 has 17 amino acids. The CDR3 DNA reads TGTGCCAGCAGTCCTGGGAGGGGGCGGGAGGACAAAAACATTCAGTACTTC. It codes for CASSPGRGREDKNIQYF.

This clonotype was picked up many times. The chain employs TRBV30 and TRBJ2-7, with unresolved D. The germline CDR1 and CDR2 sequences are GTSNPN and SVGIG (reference sequence). Trimming took 1 base from V and 6 from J, leaving 7 bases between them. This CDR3 is built from 11 residues. In DNA, the CDR3 is TGTGCCTGGAGTGGGAGCCGCGAGCAGTACTTC. It encodes CAWSGSREQYF.

This clonotype was seen at least ten times. The V and J genes are TRBV30 and TRBJ2-3, with D uncertain. Trimming took 0 bases from V and 5 from J, leaving 6 bases between them. The CDR3 sequence is 12 residues long. The germline CDR1 and CDR2 sequences are GTSNPN and SVGIG (reference sequence). CDR3 bases: TGTGCCTGGAGTGTAGTAGGAGATACGCAGTATTTT. This translates into CAWSVVGDTQYF.

This rearrangement joins TRBV27 to TRBJ2-1; D possibly corresponds to TRBD2 (5 bases). In germline, CDR1 is MNHEY, CDR2 SMNVEV (reference sequence). The CDR3 is 11 amino acids. V lost 8 bases and J lost 9, with 11 bases in between. CDR3 coding DNA: TGTGCCAGCGGACTCCCCGTTGAGCAGTTCTTC. The encoded protein is CASGLPVEQFF.

The V gene is TRBV2, the J gene TRBJ2-1; the D gene is possibly TRBD1 (6 bases). Trimming removed 11 bases from V and 4 bases from J, with 15 bases in between. CDR3 size: 13 residues. Germline values: CDR1 SNHLY, CDR2 FYNNEI. CDR3 sequence: CALEIGGYNEQFF. In DNA form, the CDR3 reads TGTGCCTTAGAAATAGGGGGATACAATGAGCAGTTCTTC.

This chain connects TRBV6-6 to TRBJ2-2; 12 bases line up with TRBD2. Germline assignment: CDR1 MNHNY and CDR2 SVGAGI (reference sequence). This CDR3 has 18 residues. After removal of 0 bases from V and 4 bases from J, the junction contained 6 bases not matched to a gene. CDR3 residues: CASSYSASGRAGTGELFF. The CDR3 DNA is TGTGCCAGCAGTTACTCTGCTAGCGGGAGGGCGGGCACCGGGGAGCTGTTTTTT.

This clonotype occurred a few times. The V gene is TRBV10-1, the J gene TRBJ2-5, with a tentative D call TRBD2 (5 bases). The CDR3 is 15 residues long. Germline V gene data show CDR1 as WNHNN and CDR2 as SYGVQD (reference sequence). The V end lost 3 bases, the J end lost 5 bases, and 16 bases lay between the germline ends. CDR3 in DNA: TGCGCCAGCAGTGAATGCCCCGGAGGTCGGGAGACCCAGTACTTC. As protein: CASSECPGGRETQYF.

This chain uses TRBV6-1 with TRBJ1-3; perhaps TRBD1 as D (6 bases). CDR3 length: 13 residues. Germline CDR1 is MNHNS and CDR2 is SASEGT. V dropped 5 bases and J dropped 8 bases, with 13 bases sitting between them. The CDR3 loop is CASSRQVKDTIYF. CDR3 nucleotide sequence: TGTGCCAGCAGTAGACAGGTGAAGGACACCATATATTTT.

The rearrangement links TRBV19 to TRBJ2-6, with D unclear. Germline V gene sequence: CDR1 LNHDA, CDR2 SQIVND (reference sequence). The CDR3 totals 15 residues. The V end was cut by 7 bases, the J end by 4 bases, with 14 bases between. CDR3 amino acids: CASTTTPGGANVLTF. DNA of the CDR3: TGTGCCAGTACCACAACCCCAGGCGGGGCCAACGTCCTGACTTTC.

This clonotype was seen more than once but under ten times. V gene TRBV11-3 combines with J gene TRBJ2-2; 10 positions agree with TRBD2. This CDR3 is built from 16 residues. The germline gives CDR1 SGHNT, CDR2 YENEEA. J lost 4 bases, V lost 2 bases, and 4 bases had no gene match. The CDR3: CASSLRASGGTGELFF. The DNA for the CDR3 is TGTGCCAGCAGCTTAAGGGCTAGCGGGGGCACCGGGGAGCTGTTTTTT.

This clonotype has just a few counts. The J gene is TRBJ2-7, the V gene TRBV12-3 or TRBV12-4, with TRBD2 as a possible D gene (6 bases). V was pared by 6 bases and J by 0 bases, with 15 bases between. This CDR3 region has 15 residues. The CDR3 spells CASSQTSQVSYEQYF. The DNA for the CDR3 is TGTGCCAGCAGCCAAACTAGCCAGGTCTCCTACGAGCAGTACTTC.

This clonotype appeared many times. V usage is TRBV2 and J usage is TRBJ1-5, with TRBD1 as a possible D gene (5 bases). CDR1 and CDR2 (germline): SNHLY, FYNNEI. Between the trimmed V and J ends, which lost 7 bases and 2 bases, there was a span of 21 bases. The CDR3 has 17 residues. CDR3 protein: CASTERESGGGNQPQHF. CDR3 in DNA: TGTGCCAGCACTGAGCGGGAGAGCGGGGGTGGCAATCAGCCCCAGCATTTT.

The chain employs TRBV7-9 and TRBJ2-7; D is possibly TRBD1 (6 bases). Per germline, CDR1 SEHNR and CDR2 FQNEAQ (reference sequence). Trimming removed 4 bases at V and 3 bases at J, with 10 bases between. CDR3 length: 13 residues. The CDR3 loop reads CASSSQGVYEQYF. In DNA, the CDR3 is TGTGCCAGCAGCTCACAGGGTGTCTACGAGCAGTACTTC. Full variable domain (remainder filled in from reference TRBV7-9 and TRBJ2-7): DTGVSQNPRHKITKRGQNVTFRCDPISEHNRLYWYRQTLGQGPEFLTYFQNEAQLEKSRLLSDRFSAERPKGSFSTLEIQRTEQGDSAMYLCASSSQGVYEQYFGPGTRLTVT.

The sample holds many counts of this clonotype. The gene calls are TRBV24-1 and TRBJ1-2; D might be TRBD1 (5 bases). This CDR3 is 13 amino acids long. Per germline, CDR1 KGHDR and CDR2 SFDVKD. V lost 4 bases and J lost 4, with 9 bases in between. The CDR3 here is CATSDQGTYGYTF. The CDR3, as DNA: TGTGCCACCAGTGACCAAGGGACCTATGGCTACACCTTC.

This clonotype was seen ten or more times. V gene TRBV5-1 combines with J gene TRBJ1-1; D unresolved. The length of the CDR3 is 15 residues. V was trimmed by 0 bases and J by 2 bases, leaving 11 bases between them. Germline V gene data show CDR1 as SGHRS and CDR2 as YFSETQ. The CDR3 nucleotides read TGCGCCAGCAGCTTGGATCTCGGTTTTAACACTGAAGCTTTCTTT. Its protein product is CASSLDLGFNTEAFF.

The chain carries TRBV11-2 and TRBJ1-2; tentatively, D is TRBD1 (6 bases). Per the germline V gene, CDR1 is SGHAT and CDR2 is FQNNGV. The CDR3 is 16 amino acids. V was cut by 2 bases and J by 2 bases, with 15 bases left in between. CDR3 bases: TGTGCCAGCAGCTTATCGAAATCGGGGGCGAACTATGGCTACACCTTC. It translates to CASSLSKSGANYGYTF.

The chain has TRBV19 and TRBJ2-1; a weak D match, TRBD1 (5 bases). Trimming removed 7 bases at V and 8 bases at J, with 24 bases between. Germline-derived CDR1 and CDR2 are LNHDA and SQIVND (reference sequence). The CDR3 loop spans 16 amino acids. The DNA of the CDR3 is TGTGCCAGTACCCGGTCAGGGCAGGACCCGCTGGATGAGCAGTTCTTC. The encoded protein is CASTRSGQDPLDEQFF.

The chain joins TRBV5-1 to TRBJ2-2; TRBD2 is a possible D gene (5 bases). CDR3 length: 14 residues. V lost 6 bases, J lost 5 bases, and 14 bases lay in between. CDR1 is SGHRS, CDR2 YFSETQ, per germline. CDR3 in amino acids: CASTLAPGTGELFF. The CDR3, as DNA: TGCGCCAGCACCCTAGCCCCCGGAACCGGGGAGCTGTTTTTT.

This clonotype came up a few times. The rearrangement uses TRBV6-1 and TRBJ2-3, with D unclear. This CDR3 has 15 residues. Trimming took off 3 bases at V and 6 bases at J, with 16 bases between the two ends. The germline V gene encodes CDR1 MNHNS and CDR2 SASEGT. The CDR3 spells CASSEWGPGSDTQYF. DNA for the CDR3: TGTGCCAGCAGTGAGTGGGGTCCAGGCAGCGATACGCAGTATTTT.

Only a few counts were recorded for this clonotype. A much bigger clone sits one base away, suggesting this may be a read error. The V gene is TRBV2, the J gene TRBJ1-2; 7 nucleotides agree with TRBD1. This CDR3 region has 13 residues. The J segment lost 7 bases and the V segment lost 4 bases, leaving 6 bases of the junction unmatched. The germline CDR1 and CDR2 sequences are SNHLY and FYNNEI. CDR3 protein: CASSVPGQSGYTF. CDR3 DNA: TGTGCCAGCAGTGTACCGGGACAGAGTGGCTACACCTTC.

With regard to this clonotype: The germline gene is not matched at one end of the junction; a read error may be the cause. This chain connects TRBV30 to TRBJ1-1; D is perhaps TRBD1 (5 bases). Germline assignment: CDR1 GTSNPN and CDR2 SVGIG (reference sequence). There are 15 residues in the CDR3. The DNA for the CDR3 is TGTGCCTGGGGTGTAGAGATCGGGGGTGACACTGAAGCTTTCTTT. Protein product: CAWGVEIGGDTEAFF.

The rearrangement joins TRBV20-1 to TRBJ1-5; no clear D. The CDR3 spans 15 residues. V was trimmed by 4 bases and J by 3 bases, leaving 16 bases between them. The germline V gene encodes CDR1 DFQATT and CDR2 SNEGSKA (reference sequence). Here the CDR3 reads CSATDTLYNNQPQHF. The CDR3 bases are TGCAGTGCTACAGACACACTATATAACAATCAGCCCCAGCATTTT.